This TCR beta chain was captured by sequencing in a study of T cells in Graves' hyperthyroidism and ophthalmopathy. Using RNA transcripts as the source, TCR beta CDR3 regions were amplified. First-round RT-PCR of the TCR CDR3 relied on the HTBI primer set. One entry per CDR3 protein results from TCRdb running MiXCR on the multiplex PCR reads. Of approximately 350,000 distinct CDR3 sequences in the sample, 15% are singletons; the top ten hold approximately 19%. Source material for PBMCs was about 10 ml fresh peripheral blood. This clonotype occurred a few times. What it binds is unknown. Broader study findings: Blood also showed most of the thyroid clonotypes that were expanded above 0.001.

The V gene's germline CDR1 is LGHDT and CDR2 YNNKEL (reference sequence). This CDR3 contains 16 residues. V shed 1 base and J 5 bases; nucleotides not matched to a gene: 5. This chain connects TRBV3-1 to TRBJ2-5, with TRBD2 matching 12 bases. The source of this sequence is a woman between 55 and 75 years old with Graves' ophthalmopathy. What was sequenced was blood. CDR3 DNA: TGTGCCAGCAGCCAAGGACTAGCGGGAGAGAAGGAGACCCAGTACTTC. Protein: CASSQGLAGEKETQYF.